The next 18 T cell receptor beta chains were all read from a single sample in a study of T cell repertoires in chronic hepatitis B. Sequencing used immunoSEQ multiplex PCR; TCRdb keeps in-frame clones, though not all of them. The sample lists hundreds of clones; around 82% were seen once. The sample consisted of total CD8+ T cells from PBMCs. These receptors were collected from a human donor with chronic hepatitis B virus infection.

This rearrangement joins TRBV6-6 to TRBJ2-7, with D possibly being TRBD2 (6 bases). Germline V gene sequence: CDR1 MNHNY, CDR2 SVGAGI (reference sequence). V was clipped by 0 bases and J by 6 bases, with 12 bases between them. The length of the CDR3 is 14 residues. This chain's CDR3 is CASSYSLEGIEQYF. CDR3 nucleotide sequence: TGTGCCAGCAGTTACTCGCTGGAGGGCATCGAGCAGTACTTC.

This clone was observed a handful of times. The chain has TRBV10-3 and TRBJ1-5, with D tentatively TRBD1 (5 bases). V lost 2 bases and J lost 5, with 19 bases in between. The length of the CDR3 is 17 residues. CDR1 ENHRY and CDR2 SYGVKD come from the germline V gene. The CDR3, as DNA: TGTGCCATCAGTGAGGCACCCGGGGCAGGGTTGTATCAGCCCCAGCATTTT. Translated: CAISEAPGAGLYQPQHF.

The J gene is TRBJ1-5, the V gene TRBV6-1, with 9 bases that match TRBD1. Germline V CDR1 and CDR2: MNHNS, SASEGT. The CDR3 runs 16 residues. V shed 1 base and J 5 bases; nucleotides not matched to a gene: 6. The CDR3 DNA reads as TGTGCCAGCAGTGAAGGAGCGGGACAGGGCTATCAGCCCCAGCATTTT. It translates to CASSEGAGQGYQPQHF.

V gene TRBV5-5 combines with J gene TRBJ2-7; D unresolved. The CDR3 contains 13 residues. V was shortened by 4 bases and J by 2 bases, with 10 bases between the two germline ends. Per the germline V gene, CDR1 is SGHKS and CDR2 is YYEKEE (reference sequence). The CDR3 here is CASSDDGTYEQYF. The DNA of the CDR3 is TGTGCCAGCAGCGACGACGGCACCTACGAGCAGTACTTC.

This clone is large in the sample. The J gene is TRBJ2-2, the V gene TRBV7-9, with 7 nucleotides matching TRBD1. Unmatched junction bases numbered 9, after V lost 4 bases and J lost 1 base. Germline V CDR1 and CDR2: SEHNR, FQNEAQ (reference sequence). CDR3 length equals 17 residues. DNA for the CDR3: TGTGCCAGCAGCTCCCTCGATGGACAGGAGAACACCGGGGAGCTGTTTTTT. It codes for CASSSLDGQENTGELFF.

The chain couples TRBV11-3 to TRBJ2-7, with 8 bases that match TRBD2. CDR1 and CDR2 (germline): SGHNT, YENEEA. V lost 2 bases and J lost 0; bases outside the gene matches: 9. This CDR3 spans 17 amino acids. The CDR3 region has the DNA TGTGCCAGCAGCTTAATGGACGGCGGGGGGAACTCCTACGAGCAGTACTTC. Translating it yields CASSLMDGGGNSYEQYF.

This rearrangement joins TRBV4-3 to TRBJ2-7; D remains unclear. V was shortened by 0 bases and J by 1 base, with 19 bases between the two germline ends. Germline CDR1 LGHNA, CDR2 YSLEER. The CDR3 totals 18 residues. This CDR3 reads CASSQEPPHSEASYEQYF. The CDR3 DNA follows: TGCGCCAGCAGCCAAGAGCCCCCCCACAGCGAAGCGTCCTACGAGCAGTACTTC.

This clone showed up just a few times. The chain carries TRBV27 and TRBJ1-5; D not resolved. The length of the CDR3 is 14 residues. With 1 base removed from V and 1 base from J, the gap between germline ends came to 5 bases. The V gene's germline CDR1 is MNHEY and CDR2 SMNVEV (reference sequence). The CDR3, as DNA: TGTGCCAGCAGTTTATTGGGGAGCAATCAGCCCCAGCATTTT. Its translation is CASSLLGSNQPQHF.

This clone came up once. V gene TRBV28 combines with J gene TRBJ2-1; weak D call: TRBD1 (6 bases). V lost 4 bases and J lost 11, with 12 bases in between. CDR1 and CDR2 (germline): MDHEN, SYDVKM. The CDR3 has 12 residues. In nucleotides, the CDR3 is TGTGCCAGCAGTTGGGGGACACCCCAGCAGTTCTTC. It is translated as CASSWGTPQQFF.

In DNA, the CDR3 is TGTGCCAGCAGTGAAGGGGACAGCCTCTATGGCTACACCTTC. It encodes CASSEGDSLYGYTF. The chain carries TRBV6-1 and TRBJ1-2, with 7 nucleotides matching TRBD1. The germline gives CDR1 MNHNS, CDR2 SASEGT. The CDR3 spans 14 residues. J gave up 4 bases and V 1 base, and 3 bases lay outside the gene matches.

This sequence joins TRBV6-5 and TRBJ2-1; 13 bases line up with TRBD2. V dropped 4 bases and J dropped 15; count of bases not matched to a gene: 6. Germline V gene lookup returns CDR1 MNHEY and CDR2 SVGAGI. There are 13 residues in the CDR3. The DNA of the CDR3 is TGTGCCAGCAGTTTTTCGACTAGCGGGGGGTGGTTCTTC. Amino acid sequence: CASSFSTSGGWFF.

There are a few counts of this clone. CDR3 residues: CASSGTSSYEQYF. For the CDR3, the DNA is TGTGCCAGCAGTGGGACTAGCAGCTACGAGCAGTACTTC. The chain links TRBV9 to TRBJ2-7; 9 bases map to TRBD2. Germline V gene lookup returns CDR1 SGDLS and CDR2 YYNGEE. The CDR3 consists of 13 residues. V shed 5 bases, J shed 3 bases, and the junction held 3 bases outside the gene matches.

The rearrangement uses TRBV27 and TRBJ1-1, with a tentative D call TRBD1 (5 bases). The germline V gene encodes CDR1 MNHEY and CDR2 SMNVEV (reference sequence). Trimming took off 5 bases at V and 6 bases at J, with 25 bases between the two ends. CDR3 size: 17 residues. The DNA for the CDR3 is TGTGCCAGCAGTCCGGGGCTCGGGGGTGAAACGATCCCTGAAGCTTTCTTT. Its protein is CASSPGLGGETIPEAFF.

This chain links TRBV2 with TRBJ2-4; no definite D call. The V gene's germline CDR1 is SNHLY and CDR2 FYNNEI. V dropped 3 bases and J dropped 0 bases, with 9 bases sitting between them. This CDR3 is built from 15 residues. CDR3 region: CASSDVVLAKNIQYF. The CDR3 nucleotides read TGTGCCAGCAGTGACGTAGTGCTAGCCAAAAACATTCAGTACTTC.

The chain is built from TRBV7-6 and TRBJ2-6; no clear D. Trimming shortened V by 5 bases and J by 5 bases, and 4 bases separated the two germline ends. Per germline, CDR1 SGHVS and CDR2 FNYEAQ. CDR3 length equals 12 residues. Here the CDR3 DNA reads TGTGCCAGCAGCCCCCGGGCCAACGTCCTGACTTTC. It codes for CASSPRANVLTF.

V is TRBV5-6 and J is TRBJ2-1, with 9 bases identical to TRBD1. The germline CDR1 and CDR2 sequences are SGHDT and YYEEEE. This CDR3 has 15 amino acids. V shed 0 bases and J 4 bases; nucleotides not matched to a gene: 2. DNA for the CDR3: TGTGCCAGCAGCTTGGGGGACAGGGCTTACAATGAGCAGTTCTTC. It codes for CASSLGDRAYNEQFF. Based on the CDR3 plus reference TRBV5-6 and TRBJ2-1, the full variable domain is DAGVTQSPTHLIKTRGQQVTLRCSPKSGHDTVSWYQQALGQGPQFIFQYYEEEERQRGNFPDRFSGHQFPNYSSELNVNALLLGDSALYLCASSLGDRAYNEQFFGPGTRLTVL.

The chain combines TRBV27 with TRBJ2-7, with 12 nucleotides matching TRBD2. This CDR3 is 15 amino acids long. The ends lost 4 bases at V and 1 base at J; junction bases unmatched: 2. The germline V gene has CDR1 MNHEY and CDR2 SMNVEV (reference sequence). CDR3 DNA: TGTGCCAGCAGTTCGCTAGCGGGAGGGTCCTACGAGCAGTACTTC. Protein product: CASSSLAGGSYEQYF.

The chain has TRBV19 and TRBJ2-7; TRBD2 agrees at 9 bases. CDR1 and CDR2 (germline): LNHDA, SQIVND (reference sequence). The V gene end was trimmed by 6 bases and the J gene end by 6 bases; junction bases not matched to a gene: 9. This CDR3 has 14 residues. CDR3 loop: CASSLLGLAREQYF. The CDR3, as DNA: TGTGCCAGTAGCTTATTGGGACTAGCCCGCGAGCAGTACTTC.